Described below is a single TCR beta chain sequence and its context. The CDR3 consists of 16 residues. CDR1 SEHNR and CDR2 FQNEAQ come from the germline V gene (reference sequence). V gave up 6 bases and J gave up 3 bases; unmatched junction bases: 8. The data belong to a study of blood T cell repertoires in COVID-19. Original data processing: Reference gene primer amplification gave nucleated cell count estimates. Clones were read by immunoSEQ multiplex PCR, and TCRdb kept only the in-frame ones, dropping some. The V and J calls and clone size come from that table; D and trimming were worked out from the DNA. The data hold roughly 310,000 clones, with 75% to 90% observed a single time.

This rearrangement joins TRBV7-9 to TRBJ2-1, with 10 bases lining up with TRBD2. The sample taken for sequencing was PBMCs or T cells enriched from blood (not recorded which). This receptor was identified in a woman in her thirties or forties who had recovered from COVID-19. CDR3 sequence (DNA): TGTGCCAGCAGGTTATCTCGGACTAGCGGCTACAATGAGCAGTTCTTC. Translation: CASRLSRTSGYNEQFF.